Shown below are 25 T cell receptor beta chains from a single sample sequenced in a study of PD-L1 blockade in urothelial cancer. This table comes from immunoSEQ multiplex PCR, and its TCRdb copy is limited to in-frame clones, with some not included. The sample gives 100,000 to 150,000 clones, 86% of which show up once; approximately 2.4% is in the top ten. Time point described: peripheral blood 6 weeks after treatment start. The sample consisted of PBMCs, taken around atezolizumab (anti-PD-L1) treatment. The receptors come from a man between 45 and 60 years old with urothelial cancer.

This rearrangement joins TRBV5-1 to TRBJ2-1; 10 nucleotides match TRBD2. With 1 base clipped from V and 4 bases from J, the junction kept 8 bases outside the gene matches. Germline V gene lookup returns CDR1 SGHRS and CDR2 YFSETQ. The CDR3 covers 17 residues. For the CDR3, the DNA is TGCGCCAGCAGCTTGAGAATAGCGGGAGGATATTACAATGAGCAGTTCTTC. The encoded protein is CASSLRIAGGYYNEQFF.

The chain employs TRBV4-1 and TRBJ2-4; 11 nucleotides line up with TRBD2. The CDR3 is 16 residues long. CDR1 and CDR2 (germline): MGHRA, YSYEKL. V lost 5 bases and J lost 0; bases outside the gene matches: 3. The DNA of the CDR3 is TGCGCCAGCAGCGGACTAGCGGGTTCAGCCAAAAACATTCAGTACTTC. Residues: CASSGLAGSAKNIQYF.

The J gene is TRBJ2-7, the V gene TRBV18, with D maybe TRBD1 (6 bases). The CDR3 consists of 14 residues. The germline V and J ends were trimmed by 2 bases and 3 bases, with 11 bases remaining between them. The V gene's germline CDR1 is KGHSH and CDR2 LQKENI. Written as DNA, the CDR3 is TGTGCCAGCTCACCAAATCTACAGGGCTACGAGCAGTACTTC. As protein: CASSPNLQGYEQYF.

The rearrangement joins TRBV15 to TRBJ2-7, with 10 bases aligning to TRBD1. The CDR3 has 15 amino acids. Trimming at V came to 1 base and at J to 6 bases, leaving 6 bases not matched to a gene. Germline V lookup: CDR1 LNHNV, CDR2 YYDKDF (reference sequence). CDR3 DNA: TGTGCCACCAGCAGAGTTACGGGACAGGGGCTCGAGCAGTACTTC. Translating gives CATSRVTGQGLEQYF.

The rearrangement joins TRBV5-1 to TRBJ1-2; weak D call: TRBD1 (6 bases). The germline V gene encodes CDR1 SGHRS and CDR2 YFSETQ. The CDR3 contains 15 residues. Trimming stripped 0 bases from V and 4 bases from J, with 13 bases between. The CDR3 sequence is CASSLGTEILYGYTF. The CDR3 region has the DNA TGCGCCAGCAGCTTGGGGACAGAGATCCTCTATGGCTACACCTTC.

The genes are TRBV28 and TRBJ2-7; 7 positions agree with TRBD2. The CDR3 loop spans 13 amino acids. Looked up from germline, CDR1 is MDHEN and CDR2 is SYDVKM. The J segment lost 3 bases and the V segment lost 6 bases, leaving 5 bases of the junction unmatched. CDR3 sequence: CASRRLAIYEQYF. As DNA, the CDR3 is TGTGCCAGCAGGAGACTAGCTATCTACGAGCAGTACTTC.

The chain carries TRBV4-1 and TRBJ2-1; 14 bases agree with TRBD2. J lost 0 bases, V lost 3 bases, and 13 bases had no gene match. This CDR3 has 21 residues. CDR1 and CDR2 from the germline V gene are MGHRA and YSYEKL. The CDR3 DNA is TGCGCCAGCAGCCATCCCAGATCCGGGACTAGCGGGAGCCCCTCCTACAATGAGCAGTTCTTC. Its protein product is CASSHPRSGTSGSPSYNEQFF.

This chain links TRBV19 with TRBJ2-1, with D maybe TRBD2 (5 bases). Trimming cost V 5 bases and J 8 bases, with 19 bases left between them. Germline CDR1 LNHDA, CDR2 SQIVND (reference sequence). The CDR3 sequence is 15 residues long. The CDR3 DNA reads TGTGCCAGTAGTCCGACGGGAAGGAAGTTCGATGAGCAGTTCTTC. It codes for CASSPTGRKFDEQFF.

The chain uses TRBV6-1 and TRBJ1-6; D possibly corresponds to TRBD1 (5 bases). The CDR3 contains 17 residues. V gave up 8 bases and J gave up 9 bases, with 26 bases separating them. Germline V CDR1 and CDR2: MNHNS, SASEGT. This chain's CDR3 is CASGVPSGVTRVSPLHF. Here the CDR3 DNA reads TGTGCCAGCGGTGTACCCTCGGGGGTCACAAGGGTTTCACCCCTCCACTTT.

CDR3 in DNA: TGTGCCAGCAGCTTGGGTGGGACAGGGGGTGAGACCCAGTACTTC. Translated, it gives CASSLGGTGGETQYF. The chain has TRBV5-6 and TRBJ2-5, with 11 bases that match TRBD1. Germline V lookup: CDR1 SGHDT, CDR2 YYEEEE. V gave up 0 bases and J gave up 5 bases; unmatched junction bases: 3. The CDR3 is made up of 15 amino acids.

The J gene is TRBJ2-4, the V gene TRBV6-1; D gene unclear. V gave up 0 bases and J gave up 1 base, with 10 bases separating them. Germline loops: CDR1 MNHNS, CDR2 SASEGT. This CDR3 is built from 16 residues. CDR3 coding DNA: TGTGCCAGCAGTGAAGCCCCGTCTCTGGCCAAAAACATTCAGTACTTC. Translated: CASSEAPSLAKNIQYF.

The CDR3 spells CAISDRLGLAVYNEQFF. In DNA, the CDR3 is TGTGCCATCAGTGATCGACTGGGACTAGCGGTTTACAATGAGCAGTTCTTC. This chain uses TRBV10-3 with TRBJ2-1; 11 positions agree with TRBD2. Trimming took 3 bases from V and 4 from J; bases not matched to a gene: 8. Looked up from germline, CDR1 is ENHRY and CDR2 is SYGVKD. The CDR3 is 17 residues long.

This clone has at least ten counts. The chain uses TRBV27 and TRBJ1-1; D ambiguous. In germline, CDR1 is MNHEY, CDR2 SMNVEV (reference sequence). The CDR3 runs to 13 residues. The V end was cut by 0 bases, the J end by 4 bases, with 6 bases between. This chain's CDR3 is CASSLSFSTEAFF. As DNA, the CDR3 is TGTGCCAGCAGTTTATCGTTCAGCACTGAAGCTTTCTTT.

The chain combines TRBV19 with TRBJ2-7; TRBD2 matches 9 bases. The CDR3 length is 15 residues. Germline trimming cut 6 bases from V and 2 bases from J; bases unmatched to any gene: 8. Per germline, CDR1 LNHDA and CDR2 SQIVND (reference sequence). The DNA of the CDR3 is TGTGCCAGTAGCCGTAGCGGGAGTGAACCCTACGAGCAGTACTTC. Translated, it gives CASSRSGSEPYEQYF.

This sequence joins TRBV25-1 and TRBJ1-2; tentatively, D is TRBD1 (6 bases). This CDR3 is built from 13 residues. V lost 6 bases to trimming and J lost 7 bases, with 15 bases between them. Looked up from germline, CDR1 is MGHDK and CDR2 is SYGVNS. CDR3 loop: CASRDQGWFGYTF. In DNA form, the CDR3 reads TGTGCCAGCAGGGATCAGGGGTGGTTTGGCTACACCTTC.

The chain employs TRBV6-6 and TRBJ2-1, with D hard to call. CDR1 and CDR2 (germline): MNHNY, SVGAGI (reference sequence). V lost 4 bases, J lost 6 bases, and 7 bases lay in between. The CDR3 consists of 12 residues. For the CDR3, the DNA is TGTGCCAGCAGTTCCCAGGCCAATGAGCAGTTCTTC. Amino acid sequence: CASSSQANEQFF.

The chain combines TRBV18 with TRBJ2-3; D is uncertain. The germline gives CDR1 KGHSH, CDR2 LQKENI. Trimming removed 2 bases at V and 0 bases at J, with 12 bases between. The CDR3 sequence is 16 residues long. The CDR3 sequence is CASSPGLYSSTDTQYF. The CDR3 DNA reads TGTGCCAGCTCACCAGGGCTTTACAGTAGCACAGATACGCAGTATTTT.

The chain joins TRBV28 to TRBJ2-7; no reliable D call. Germline V gives CDR1 MDHEN, CDR2 SYDVKM. This CDR3 has 14 amino acids. Trimming took off 8 bases at V and 4 bases at J, with 18 bases between the two ends. As DNA, the CDR3 is TGTGCCAGCCGTGACGGATTTGAGGCGTACGAGCAGTACTTC. Its protein is CASRDGFEAYEQYF.

The chain recombines TRBV7-3 with TRBJ2-1; TRBD2 aligns across 8 bases. CDR1 is SGHTA and CDR2 is FQGTGA in the germline V gene. V trimming: 3 bases; J trimming: 7 bases; junction bases outside the gene matches: 8. CDR3 size: 15 residues. In DNA, the CDR3 is TGTGCCAGCAGCTTGAGCGGGGGCGGTTTAAATGAGCAGTTCTTC. Protein: CASSLSGGGLNEQFF.

The V call is TRBV5-4, the J call TRBJ1-2, with 8 bases matching TRBD1. J gave up 7 bases and V 0 bases, and 5 bases lay outside the gene matches. The germline V gene encodes CDR1 SGHNT and CDR2 YYREEE (reference sequence). This CDR3 spans 14 amino acids. The CDR3 coding sequence is TGTGCCAGCAGCTTGGCACAGGGGGTGGGTGGCTACACCTTC. Translated: CASSLAQGVGGYTF.

V usage is TRBV7-9 and J usage is TRBJ2-1, with TRBD2 identical over 11 bases. J gave up 3 bases and V 5 bases, and 6 bases lay outside the gene matches. Germline assignment: CDR1 SEHNR and CDR2 FQNEAQ (reference sequence). The CDR3 spans 16 residues. Here the CDR3 reads CASSPLAGANYNEQFF. CDR3 nucleotides: TGTGCCAGCAGCCCACTAGCGGGAGCGAACTACAATGAGCAGTTCTTC.

This rearrangement joins TRBV5-3 to TRBJ1-3; maybe TRBD1 (5 bases). TRBV5-3 is an ORF, and what it does is uncertain. The V gene lost 4 bases and the J gene lost 4 bases, with 21 bases spanning the gap. The CDR3 is 17 amino acids. CDR3 sequence reads: CARSVRHGHLLGNTIYF. The CDR3 DNA reads TGTGCCAGAAGCGTACGCCACGGACACCTCCTCGGAAACACCATATATTTT.

The gene calls are TRBV5-4 and TRBJ1-2; weak D call: TRBD1 (5 bases). CDR1 and CDR2 from the germline V gene are SGHNT and YYREEE (reference sequence). Trimming shortened V by 2 bases and J by 4 bases, and 12 bases separated the two germline ends. The CDR3 consists of 14 residues. CDR3: CASSFGGEAYGYTF. CDR3 sequence (DNA): TGTGCCAGCAGCTTCGGAGGGGAAGCCTATGGCTACACCTTC.

The sample holds a few counts of this clone. The rearrangement uses TRBV5-4 and TRBJ1-2; TRBD1 aligns across 9 bases. The CDR3 length is 20 residues. Losses at the gene ends were 0 bases for V and 2 bases for J; bases not matched to a gene: 17. Germline V gene lookup returns CDR1 SGHNT and CDR2 YYREEE (reference sequence). CDR3 region: CASSLGLRGGTGRSNYGYTF. The CDR3 region has the DNA TGTGCCAGCAGCTTGGGCCTTCGGGGGGGGACAGGGAGGTCCAACTATGGCTACACCTTC.

This clone was recorded once. The chain is built from TRBV5-5 and TRBJ1-1, with 8 bases aligning to TRBD1. Germline CDR1 SGHKS, CDR2 YYEKEE (reference sequence). The CDR3 length is 15 residues. V trimming: 3 bases; J trimming: 1 base; junction bases outside the gene matches: 5. CDR3 protein: CASSSRTGKNTEAFF. Here the CDR3 DNA reads TGTGCCAGCAGCTCCCGGACAGGGAAGAACACTGAAGCTTTCTTT.